This TCR beta chain was captured in a study of cytomegalovirus exposure and HLA in healthy donors. PCR used 60 Vbeta primers and 13 Jbeta primers. Data came from immunoSEQ multiplex PCR; TCRdb stores just in-frame clones and leaves some out. In the table there are around 130,000 clones, over 70% of which are singletons. This CDR3 has 15 amino acids. The V end lost 6 bases, the J end lost 4 bases, and 16 bases lay between the germline ends. Germline V gene lookup returns CDR1 MNHNY and CDR2 SVGAGI (reference sequence). The sequenced sample consisted of PBMCs. This sequence joins TRBV6-6 and TRBJ1-5, with a weak D call TRBD1 (5 bases). The clonotype originates from a woman aged 35 to 49 in good health and CMV-seropositive. The CDR3 DNA is TGTGCCAGCAGGCGAACGACAGACAGAAATCAGCCCCAGCATTTT. This translates into CASRRTTDRNQPQHF.